The clone carrying this T cell receptor beta chain was detected a few times. The data stem from a study of T cell responses to AZD1222 COVID-19 vaccine. This CDR3 has 11 amino acids. Germline lookup yields CDR1 SNHLY and CDR2 FYNNEI. V dropped 8 bases and J dropped 8 bases, with 10 bases sitting between them. Clones were sequenced by immunoSEQ multiplex PCR, and TCRdb holds only the in-frame ones, with some missing. This sample has about 180,000 clones, with 88% found just once. The V and J genes are TRBV2 and TRBJ2-1; D is ambiguous. The clonotype originates from an adult in good health. This sample comprised peripheral blood, obtained on day 0 of AZD1222 vaccination. CDR3 sequence reads: CASVLRHEQFF. As DNA, the CDR3 is TGTGCCAGCGTATTGAGGCATGAGCAGTTCTTC.